The present TCR beta chain was sequenced within a study of regulatory T cells in long-lasting Graves disease. Details on this clonotype: The antigen is unknown.

Germline-derived CDR1 and CDR2 are SQVTM and ANQGSEA. With 1 base clipped from V and 2 bases from J, the junction kept 6 bases outside the gene matches. This CDR3 spans 15 amino acids. As for time point: persistent/refractory GD, antithyroid drugs over 5 years with positive TRAb. From PBMCs, RNA was extracted and then used to make the TCR library. Collection of peripheral blood (nine milliliters) was done using EDTA tubes. CDR3-region Arm-PCR and iRepertoire HTBI primers produced the TCR beta libraries. Per the original data handling: Among the samples, roughly 61 TRBV and 14 to 15 TRBJ segments were identified. MiXCR, applied by TCRdb to the multiplex PCR reads, yields one record per CDR3 protein. These V and J calls are TCRdb output, not the study's own analysis. The table has some 280,000 distinct CDR3 sequences, around 20% seen once. Findings and limits, study-wide: TRBV28, TRBJ1-2 and TRBJ2-5 were favored in persistent disease.

The sequences come from peripheral blood mononuclear cells (PBMCs), collected when the disease was refractory, from a patient treated with antithyroid drugs. This sequence originates from a female donor with Graves disease. The chain couples TRBV29-1 to TRBJ2-5; TRBD2 agrees at 8 bases. The CDR3 reads CSVEGRLAQQETQYF. CDR3 DNA sequence: TGCAGCGTTGAAGGGAGACTAGCGCAACAAGAGACCCAGTACTTC.